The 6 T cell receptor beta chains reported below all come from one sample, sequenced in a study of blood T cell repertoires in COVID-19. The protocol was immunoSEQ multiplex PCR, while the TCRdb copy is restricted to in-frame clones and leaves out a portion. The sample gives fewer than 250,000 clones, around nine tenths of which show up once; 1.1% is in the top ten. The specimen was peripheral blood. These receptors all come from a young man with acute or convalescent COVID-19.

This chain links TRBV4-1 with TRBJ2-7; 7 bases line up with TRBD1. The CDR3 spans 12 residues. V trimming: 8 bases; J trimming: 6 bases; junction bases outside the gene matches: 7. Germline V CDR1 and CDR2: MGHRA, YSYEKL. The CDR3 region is CASPPRGLEQYF. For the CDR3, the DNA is TGCGCCAGCCCCCCGAGGGGGCTCGAGCAGTACTTC.

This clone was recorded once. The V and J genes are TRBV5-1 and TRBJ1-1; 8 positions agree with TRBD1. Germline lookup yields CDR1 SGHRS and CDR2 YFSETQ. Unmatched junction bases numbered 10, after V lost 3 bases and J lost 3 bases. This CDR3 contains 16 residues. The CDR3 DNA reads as TGCGCCAGCAGCTCTACAGGGGGTCTCGTCCACACTGAAGCTTTCTTT. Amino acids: CASSSTGGLVHTEAFF.

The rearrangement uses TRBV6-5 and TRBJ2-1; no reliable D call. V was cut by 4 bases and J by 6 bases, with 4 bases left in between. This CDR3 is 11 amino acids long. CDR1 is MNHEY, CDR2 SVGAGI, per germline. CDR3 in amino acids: CASSSLNEQFF. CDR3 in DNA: TGTGCCAGCAGTTCCCTCAATGAGCAGTTCTTC.

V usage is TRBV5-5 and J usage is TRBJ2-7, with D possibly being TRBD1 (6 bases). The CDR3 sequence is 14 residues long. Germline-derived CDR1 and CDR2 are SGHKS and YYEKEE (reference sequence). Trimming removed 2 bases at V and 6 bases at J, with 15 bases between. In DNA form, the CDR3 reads TGTGCCAGCAGCTTTCCAGGGGTCAAAGGCGAGCAGTACTTC. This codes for CASSFPGVKGEQYF. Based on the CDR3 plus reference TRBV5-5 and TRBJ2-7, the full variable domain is DAGVTQSPTHLIKTRGQQVTLRCSPISGHKSVSWYQQVLGQGPQFIFQYYEKEERGRGNFPDRFSARQFPNYSSELNVNALLLGDSALYLCASSFPGVKGEQYFGPGTRLTVT.

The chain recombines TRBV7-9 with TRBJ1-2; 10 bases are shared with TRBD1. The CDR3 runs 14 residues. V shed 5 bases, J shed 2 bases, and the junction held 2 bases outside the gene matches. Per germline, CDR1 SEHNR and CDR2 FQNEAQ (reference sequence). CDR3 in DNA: TGTGCCAGCAGCGAGGGACAGGGGAACTATGGCTACACCTTC. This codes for CASSEGQGNYGYTF.

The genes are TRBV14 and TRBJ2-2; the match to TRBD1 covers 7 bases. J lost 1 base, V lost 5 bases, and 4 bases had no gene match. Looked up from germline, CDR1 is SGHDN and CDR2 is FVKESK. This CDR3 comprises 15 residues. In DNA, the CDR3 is TGTGCCAGCAGCGCACAGGGGTTGAACACCGGGGAGCTGTTTTTT. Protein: CASSAQGLNTGELFF.